The entry below describes one T cell receptor (beta chain). Its matching antigen is unknown. The sample comes from a study of CD8 T cells in ankylosing spondylitis. Whole-study findings and limits: A TCR beta motif made of 7 to 9 highly homologous variants seemed typical of ankylosing spondylitis blood. Reportedly, significant enrichment of disease-linked clones occurred in matched ankylosing spondylitis synovial fluid.

This CDR3 comprises 15 residues. V lost 1 base and J 3 bases, leaving 13 bases between the germline ends. Per germline, CDR1 SGHTA and CDR2 FQGNSA. MiXCR was run by TCRdb on the 5' RACE reads, yielding one entry per CDR3 protein. This repertoire shows approximately 350,000 distinct CDR3 sequences, roughly 14% found once; its top ten account for about 1%. The sequence was collected from a male donor with ankylosing spondylitis or in good health (not recorded which). Sequenced sample: blood, either unsorted or a sorted T cell fraction (not recorded which). The chain uses TRBV7-2 and TRBJ2-7; TRBD2 might be the D (7 bases). The CDR3: CASSLGRAGHYEQYF. The CDR3 DNA is TGTGCCAGCAGCTTAGGGCGAGCGGGACACTACGAGCAGTACTTC.